The clone carrying this T cell receptor beta chain was seen a few times. What it binds is not known. Blood collection times were about day -28 and days 30, 100, 180 posttransplant. The sample is drawn from a study of T cell clonotyping in hematopoietic cell transplantation. Findings and limits, study-wide: Higher Inverse Simpson Index values in graft donor and pretransplant recipient predicted broader posttransplant TCR diversity.

Measured with immunoSEQ multiplex PCR; TCRdb has only the in-frame clones, and not every one. The data show more than 6,500 clones, over 35% seen once. The sample here was peripheral blood mononuclear cells, taken 30 days after allogeneic stem cell transplant. This sequence originates from a female patient between 60 and 69 years old who had an allogeneic stem cell transplant, so the T cells may come from the graft donor. Some clones in this sample may be carry-over from other donors' samples.

The CDR3 region has the DNA TGTGCCAGCACCCTGGGGGACTCCAACTATGGCTACACCTTC. Translation gives CASTLGDSNYGYTF. The chain couples TRBV2 to TRBJ1-2, with D possibly TRBD1 on 5 matching bases. The CDR3 spans 14 residues. Germline-derived CDR1 and CDR2 are SNHLY and FYNNEI. The germline V and J ends were trimmed by 7 bases and 2 bases, with 14 bases remaining between them.